What follows are 9 T cell receptor beta chains derived from one specimen sequenced in a study of blood T cell repertoires in COVID-19. The repertoire was sequenced with immunoSEQ multiplex PCR; TCRdb's copy has only in-frame clones and lacks some. In the table there are roughly 150,000 clones, more than 80% of which are singletons. Source material: peripheral blood. All receptors come from a woman aged 55-70 years with COVID-19, enrolled during active disease.

The V and J genes are TRBV20-1 and TRBJ1-1, with unresolved D. CDR1 and CDR2 (germline): DFQATT, SNEGSKA (reference sequence). The CDR3 totals 11 residues. V lost 1 base and J 11 bases, leaving 11 bases between the germline ends. The CDR3 sequence: CSARVPSRAFF. CDR3 in DNA: TGCAGTGCTAGAGTCCCGTCCCGGGCTTTCTTT.

The chain combines TRBV29-1 with TRBJ2-1; D remains ambiguous. Germline CDR1 and CDR2: SQVTM and ANQGSEA. This CDR3 has 15 residues. V lost 3 bases and J 0 bases, leaving 12 bases between the germline ends. This chain's CDR3 is CSVDHSRSSYNEQFF. CDR3 DNA: TGCAGCGTTGACCATTCAAGGAGCTCCTACAATGAGCAGTTCTTC.

This clone appeared once. The chain joins TRBV7-2 to TRBJ1-2, with 9 bases aligning to TRBD1. Germline CDR1 reads SGHTA; CDR2 reads FQGNSA. Trimming at V came to 5 bases and at J to 3 bases, leaving 7 bases not matched to a gene. This CDR3 comprises 15 residues. CDR3 loop: CASSIQGAQDYGYTF. The CDR3 region has the DNA TGTGCCAGCAGCATACAGGGGGCGCAGGACTATGGCTACACCTTC.

A single count supports this clone. V usage is TRBV7-3 and J usage is TRBJ2-7; unclear D gene. The V gene lost 2 bases and the J gene lost 3 bases, with 14 bases spanning the gap. CDR1 is SGHTA and CDR2 is FQGTGA in the germline V gene. CDR3 length: 15 amino acids. Written as DNA, the CDR3 is TGTGCCAGCAGCTTAGGGCCCTCCAATTACTACGAGCAGTACTTC. Translated, it gives CASSLGPSNYYEQYF.

The chain recombines TRBV18 with TRBJ1-1; D is ambiguous. V was pared by 2 bases and J by 6 bases, with 7 bases between. CDR1 is KGHSH, CDR2 LQKENI, per germline. The CDR3 covers 12 residues. The CDR3 DNA is TGTGCCAGCTCACCAACGGTCCCTGAAGCTTTCTTT. Its protein is CASSPTVPEAFF.

The V call is TRBV11-2, the J call TRBJ1-4, with TRBD1 identical over 8 bases. CDR1 and CDR2 from the germline V gene are SGHAT and FQNNGV. The CDR3 runs 16 residues. Losses at the gene ends were 5 bases for V and 4 bases for J; bases not matched to a gene: 9. The CDR3 sequence: CASSPLGQVYNEKLFF. Written as DNA, the CDR3 is TGTGCCAGCAGCCCCCTGGGACAGGTGTATAATGAAAAACTGTTTTTT.

The rearrangement links TRBV5-4 to TRBJ2-7; TRBD1 matches at 7 bases. The V gene end was trimmed by 4 bases and the J gene end by 6 bases; junction bases not matched to a gene: 4. The length of the CDR3 is 12 residues. Germline lookup yields CDR1 SGHNT and CDR2 YYREEE (reference sequence). CDR3 sequence (DNA): TGTGCCAGCAGCGCCGACAGGGTCGAGCAGTACTTC. Amino acids: CASSADRVEQYF.

V gene TRBV27 combines with J gene TRBJ1-6, with a tentative D call TRBD1 (5 bases). CDR1 and CDR2 (germline): MNHEY, SMNVEV (reference sequence). Trimming took off 5 bases at V and 8 bases at J, with 16 bases between the two ends. This CDR3 region has 15 residues. The CDR3 coding sequence is TGTGCCAGCAGTCTCGGGGCGGGAATCTATTCACCCCTCCACTTT. The encoded protein is CASSLGAGIYSPLHF.

The DNA for the CDR3 is TGTGCCAGCAGCCTTCAGACAACCTCCTACGAGCAGTACTTC. It specifies CASSLQTTSYEQYF. The V gene is TRBV3-1 (or the pseudogene TRBV3-2), the J gene TRBJ2-7, with no clear D. This CDR3 contains 14 residues. Germline CDR1 LGHDT, CDR2 YNNKEL (reference sequence). The V end lost 4 bases, the J end lost 0 bases, and 10 bases lay between the germline ends.